One TCR beta chain is described in this entry. Its antigen specificity is not known. Nothing much larger sits one base from this clone, and base qualities are not available. This entry comes from a study of control samples from healthy donors and cancer patients (dated by TCRdb to the early 2020s). CDR1 is given as MNHEY and CDR2 as SVGAGI, both from the germline V gene. The CDR3 has 13 amino acids, counting the end cysteine and phenylalanine. The CDR3 DNA has 39 bases and is translated from base 1. V drops 6 bases and J drops 0 bases, leaving 8 bases in between. Receptors were amplified or captured by the immunoSEQ multiplex PCR assay. Not all clones reach the TCRdb copy of this immuneACCESS table, which keeps in-frame sequences only. Checked studies attribute under half of the gap to unresolved V genes and leave the rest unexplained. The sample table records about 130,000 clones; around 92% of these occur just once. The ten largest make up less than 2.5% of the sample.

The chain was built from TRBV6-5 and TRBJ2-5; D gene: possibly TRBD2, on 5 matching bases. This sequence originates from a woman aged 45-65 years in good health. The sequenced sample was blood. The nucleotide sequence reads as follows: TGTGCCAGCAGCGGGGAGTACCAAGAGACCCAGTACTTC. Its amino acids are CASSGEYQETQYF.